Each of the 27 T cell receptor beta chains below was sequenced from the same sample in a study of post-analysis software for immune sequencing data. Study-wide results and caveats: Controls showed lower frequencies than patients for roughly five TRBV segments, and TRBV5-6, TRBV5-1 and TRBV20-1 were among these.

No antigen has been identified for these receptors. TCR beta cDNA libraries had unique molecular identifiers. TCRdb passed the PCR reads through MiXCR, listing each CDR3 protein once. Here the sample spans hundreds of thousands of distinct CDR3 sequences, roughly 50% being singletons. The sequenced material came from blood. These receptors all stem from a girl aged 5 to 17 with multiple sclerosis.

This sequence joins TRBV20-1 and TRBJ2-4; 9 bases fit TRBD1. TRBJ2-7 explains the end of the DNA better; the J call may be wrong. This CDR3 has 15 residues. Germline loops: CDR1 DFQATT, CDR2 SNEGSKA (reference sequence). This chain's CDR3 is CSAQSPGQGNDEQYF. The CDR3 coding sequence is TGCAGTGCCCAATCTCCTGGACAGGGGAACGACGAGCAGTACTTC.

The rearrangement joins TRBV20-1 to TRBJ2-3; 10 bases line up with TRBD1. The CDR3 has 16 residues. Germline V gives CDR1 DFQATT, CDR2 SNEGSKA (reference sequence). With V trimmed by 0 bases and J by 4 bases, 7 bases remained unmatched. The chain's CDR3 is CSARDPGQGVSDTQYF. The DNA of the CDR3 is TGCAGTGCTAGAGATCCCGGACAGGGGGTTTCAGATACGCAGTATTTT.

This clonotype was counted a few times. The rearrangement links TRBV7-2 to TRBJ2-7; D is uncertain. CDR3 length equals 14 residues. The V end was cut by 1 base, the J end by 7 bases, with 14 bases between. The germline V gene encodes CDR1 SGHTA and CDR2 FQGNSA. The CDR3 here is CASSLVSYPGEQYF. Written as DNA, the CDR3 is TGTGCCAGCAGCTTAGTGAGCTATCCGGGTGAGCAGTACTTC.

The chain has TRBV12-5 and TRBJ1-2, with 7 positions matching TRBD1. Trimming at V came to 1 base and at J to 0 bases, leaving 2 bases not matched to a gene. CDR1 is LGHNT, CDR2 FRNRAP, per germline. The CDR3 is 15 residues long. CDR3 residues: CASGLGQGTNYGYTF. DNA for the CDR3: TGTGCTAGTGGTTTGGGACAGGGTACTAACTATGGCTACACCTTC. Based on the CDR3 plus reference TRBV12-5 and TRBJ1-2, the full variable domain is DARVTQTPRHKVTEMGQEVTMRCQPILGHNTVFWYRQTMMQGLELLAYFRNRAPLDDSGMPKDRFSAEMPDATLATLKIQPSEPRDSAVYFCASGLGQGTNYGYTFGSGTRLTVV.

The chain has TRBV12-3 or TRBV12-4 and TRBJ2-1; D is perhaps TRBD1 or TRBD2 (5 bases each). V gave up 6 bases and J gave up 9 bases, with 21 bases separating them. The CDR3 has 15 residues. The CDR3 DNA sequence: TGTGCCAGCAGGGAATCGGGACCTATTCGGAGTGAGCAGTTCTTC. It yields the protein CASRESGPIRSEQFF.

CDR3 DNA: TGCGCCAGCAGGATGGACAACAATGAGCAGTTCTTC. Protein product: CASRMDNNEQFF. The V call is TRBV5-1, the J call TRBJ2-1, with a tentative D call TRBD1 (5 bases). Germline lookup yields CDR1 SGHRS and CDR2 YFSETQ. V lost 5 bases and J 5 bases, leaving 8 bases between the germline ends. This CDR3 is 12 amino acids long.

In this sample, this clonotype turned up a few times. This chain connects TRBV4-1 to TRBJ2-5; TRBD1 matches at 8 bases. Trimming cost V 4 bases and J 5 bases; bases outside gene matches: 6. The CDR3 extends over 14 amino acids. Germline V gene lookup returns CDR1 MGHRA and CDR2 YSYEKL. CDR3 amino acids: CASSRDRIKETQYF. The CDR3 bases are TGCGCCAGCAGCCGGGACAGGATAAAGGAGACCCAGTACTTC.

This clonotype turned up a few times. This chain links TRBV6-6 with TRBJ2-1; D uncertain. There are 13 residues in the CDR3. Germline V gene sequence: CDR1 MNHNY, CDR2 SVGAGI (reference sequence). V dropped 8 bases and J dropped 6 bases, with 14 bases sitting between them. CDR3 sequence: CASGRQVPNEQFF. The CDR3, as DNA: TGTGCCAGCGGCCGGCAGGTCCCCAATGAGCAGTTCTTC.

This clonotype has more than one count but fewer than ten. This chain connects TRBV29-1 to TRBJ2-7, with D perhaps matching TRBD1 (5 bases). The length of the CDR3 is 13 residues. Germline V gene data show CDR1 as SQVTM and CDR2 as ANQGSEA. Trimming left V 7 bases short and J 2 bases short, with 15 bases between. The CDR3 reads CSAYIQATYEQYF. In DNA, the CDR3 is TGCAGCGCATATATACAGGCAACCTACGAGCAGTACTTC.

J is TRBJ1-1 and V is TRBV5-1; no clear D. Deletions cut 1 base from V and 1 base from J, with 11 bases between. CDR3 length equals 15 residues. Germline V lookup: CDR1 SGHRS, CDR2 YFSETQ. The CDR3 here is CASSLQRPSNTEAFF. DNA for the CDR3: TGCGCCAGCAGCTTGCAACGACCGTCGAACACTGAAGCTTTCTTT.

This CDR3 reads CSARDLWETSGVSTDTQYF. CDR3 in DNA: TGCAGTGCTAGAGATCTTTGGGAGACTAGCGGGGTTAGCACAGATACGCAGTATTTT. The gene calls are TRBV20-1 and TRBJ2-3; TRBD2 matches 11 bases. CDR1 and CDR2 from the germline V gene are DFQATT and SNEGSKA (reference sequence). Trimming cost V 0 bases and J 0 bases; bases outside gene matches: 11. This CDR3 is 19 amino acids long.

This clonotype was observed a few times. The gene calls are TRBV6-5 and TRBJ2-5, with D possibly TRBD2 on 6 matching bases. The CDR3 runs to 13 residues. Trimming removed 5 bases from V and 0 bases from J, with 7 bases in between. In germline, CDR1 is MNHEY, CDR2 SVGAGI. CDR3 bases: TGTGCCAGCAGTGTAGCGGACCAAGAGACCCAGTACTTC. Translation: CASSVADQETQYF.

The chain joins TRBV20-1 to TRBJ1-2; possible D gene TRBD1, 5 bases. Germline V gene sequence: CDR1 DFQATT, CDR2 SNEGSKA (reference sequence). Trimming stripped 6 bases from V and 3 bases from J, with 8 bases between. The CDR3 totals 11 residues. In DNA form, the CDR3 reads TGCAGTGCGAGGGGTGACTATGGCTACACCTTC. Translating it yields CSARGDYGYTF.

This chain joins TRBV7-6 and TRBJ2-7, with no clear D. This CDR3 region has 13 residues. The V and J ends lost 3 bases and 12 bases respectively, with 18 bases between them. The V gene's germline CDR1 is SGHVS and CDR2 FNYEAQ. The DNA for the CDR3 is TGTGCCAGCAGCTTGCTCGCCGAAGGGATTAGGTACTTC. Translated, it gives CASSLLAEGIRYF.

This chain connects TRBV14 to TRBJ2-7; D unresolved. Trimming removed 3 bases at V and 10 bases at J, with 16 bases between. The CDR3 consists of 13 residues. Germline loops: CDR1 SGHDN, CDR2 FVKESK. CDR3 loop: CASSQVLGVSQYF. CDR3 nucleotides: TGTGCCAGCAGCCAGGTTCTCGGAGTGTCCCAGTACTTC.

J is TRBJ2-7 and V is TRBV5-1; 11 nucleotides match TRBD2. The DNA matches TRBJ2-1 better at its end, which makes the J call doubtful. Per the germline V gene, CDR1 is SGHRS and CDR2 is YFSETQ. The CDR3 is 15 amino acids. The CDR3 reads CASSQLAGEGNEQFF. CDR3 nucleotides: TGCGCCAGCAGCCAACTAGCGGGAGAGGGTAATGAGCAGTTCTTC.

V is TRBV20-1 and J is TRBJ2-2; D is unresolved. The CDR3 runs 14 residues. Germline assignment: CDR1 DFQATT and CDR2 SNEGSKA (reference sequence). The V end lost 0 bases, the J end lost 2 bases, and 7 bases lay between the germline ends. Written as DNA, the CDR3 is TGCAGTGCTAGAGATCCGATAAACACCGGGGAGCTGTTTTTT. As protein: CSARDPINTGELFF.

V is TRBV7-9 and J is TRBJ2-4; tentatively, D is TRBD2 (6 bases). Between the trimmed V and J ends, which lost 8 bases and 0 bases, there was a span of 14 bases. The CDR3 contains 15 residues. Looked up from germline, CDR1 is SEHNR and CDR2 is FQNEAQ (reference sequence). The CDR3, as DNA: TGTGCCAGCGGAGCTGAGGGACTAGCCAAAAACATTCAGTACTTC. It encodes CASGAEGLAKNIQYF.

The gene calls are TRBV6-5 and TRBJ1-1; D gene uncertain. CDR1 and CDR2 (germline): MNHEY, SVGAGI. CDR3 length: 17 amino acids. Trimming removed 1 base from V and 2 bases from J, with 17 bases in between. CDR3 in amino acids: CASSYLRKAGINTEAFF. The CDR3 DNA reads TGTGCCAGCAGTTACTTAAGAAAGGCTGGGATCAACACTGAAGCTTTCTTT.

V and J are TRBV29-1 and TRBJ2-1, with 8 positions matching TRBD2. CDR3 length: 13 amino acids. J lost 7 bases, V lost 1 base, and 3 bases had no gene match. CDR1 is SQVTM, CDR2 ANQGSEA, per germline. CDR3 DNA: TGCAGCGTTGAAGGACTAGCGCGGAATGAGCAGTTCTTC. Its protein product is CSVEGLARNEQFF.

The CDR3, as DNA: TGCGCCAGCAGCCCAGATCTCCGGGACAGGGGGCGGGAGCAGTTCTTC. It specifies CASSPDLRDRGREQFF. The chain is built from TRBV5-1 and TRBJ2-1, with 12 bases that match TRBD1. The CDR3 runs 16 residues. The germline V gene has CDR1 SGHRS and CDR2 YFSETQ. V lost 4 bases to trimming and J lost 10 bases; unmatched junction nucleotides: 12. The full variable domain, rest sourced from reference TRBV5-1 and TRBJ2-1, is KAGVTQTPRYLIKTRGQQVTLSCSPISGHRSVSWYQQTPGQGLQFLFEYFSETQRNKGNFPGRFSGRQFSNSRSEMNVSTLELGDSALYLCASSPDLRDRGREQFFGPGTRLTVL.

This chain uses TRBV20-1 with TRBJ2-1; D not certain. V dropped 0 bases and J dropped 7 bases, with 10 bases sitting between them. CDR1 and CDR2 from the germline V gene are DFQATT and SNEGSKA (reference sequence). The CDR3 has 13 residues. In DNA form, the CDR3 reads TGCAGTGCTAGAGATAGGTTCGTGAATGAGCAGTTCTTC. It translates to CSARDRFVNEQFF.

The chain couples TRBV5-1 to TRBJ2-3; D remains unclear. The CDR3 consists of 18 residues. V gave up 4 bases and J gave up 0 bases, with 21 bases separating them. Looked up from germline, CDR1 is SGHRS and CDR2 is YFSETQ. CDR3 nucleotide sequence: TGCGCCAGCAGCGGGATGGTTAGACACTCTTCTAGCACAGATACGCAGTATTTT. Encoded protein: CASSGMVRHSSSTDTQYF.

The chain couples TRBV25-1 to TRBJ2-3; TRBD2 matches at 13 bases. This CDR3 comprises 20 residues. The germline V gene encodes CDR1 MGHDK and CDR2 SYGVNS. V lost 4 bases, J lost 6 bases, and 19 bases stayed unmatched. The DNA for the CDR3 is TGTGCCAGCAGTGGATTCAGGACTAGCGGGAGCAGGAGGACATTGGATACGCAGTATTTT. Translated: CASSGFRTSGSRRTLDTQYF.

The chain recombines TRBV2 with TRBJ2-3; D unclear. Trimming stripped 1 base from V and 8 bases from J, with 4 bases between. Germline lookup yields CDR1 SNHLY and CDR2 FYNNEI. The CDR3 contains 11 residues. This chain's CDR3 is CASSEGSTQYF. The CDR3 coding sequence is TGTGCCAGCAGTGAAGGGAGTACGCAGTATTTT.

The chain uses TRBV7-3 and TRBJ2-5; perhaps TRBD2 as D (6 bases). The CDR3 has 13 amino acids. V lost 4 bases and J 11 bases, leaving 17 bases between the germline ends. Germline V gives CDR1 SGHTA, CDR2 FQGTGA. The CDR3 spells CASSWDFGGEQYF. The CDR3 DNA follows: TGTGCCAGCAGCTGGGACTTCGGTGGGGAGCAGTACTTC.

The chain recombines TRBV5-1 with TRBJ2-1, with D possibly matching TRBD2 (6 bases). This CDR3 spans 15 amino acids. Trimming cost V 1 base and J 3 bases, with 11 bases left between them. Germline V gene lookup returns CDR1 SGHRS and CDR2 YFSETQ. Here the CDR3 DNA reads TGCGCCAGCAGCTTGTCCCAGGGACTCTACAATGAGCAGTTCTTC. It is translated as CASSLSQGLYNEQFF.